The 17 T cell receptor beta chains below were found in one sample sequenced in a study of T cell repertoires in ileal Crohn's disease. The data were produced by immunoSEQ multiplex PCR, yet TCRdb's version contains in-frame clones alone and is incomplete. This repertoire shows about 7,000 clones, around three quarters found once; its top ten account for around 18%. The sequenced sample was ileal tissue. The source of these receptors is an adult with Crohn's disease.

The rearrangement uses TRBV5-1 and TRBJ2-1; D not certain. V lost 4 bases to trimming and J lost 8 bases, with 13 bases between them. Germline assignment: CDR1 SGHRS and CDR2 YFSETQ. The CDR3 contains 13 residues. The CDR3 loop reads CASSRVQRYEQFF. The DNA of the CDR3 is TGCGCCAGCAGCCGCGTCCAGCGCTATGAGCAGTTCTTC.

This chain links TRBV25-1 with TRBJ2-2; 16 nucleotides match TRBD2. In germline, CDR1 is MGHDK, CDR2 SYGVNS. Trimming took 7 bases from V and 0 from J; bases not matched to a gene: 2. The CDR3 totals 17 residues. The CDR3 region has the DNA TGTGCCAGCACTGGGACTAGCGGGGGGGCGAACACCGGGGAGCTGTTTTTT. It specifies CASTGTSGGANTGELFF.

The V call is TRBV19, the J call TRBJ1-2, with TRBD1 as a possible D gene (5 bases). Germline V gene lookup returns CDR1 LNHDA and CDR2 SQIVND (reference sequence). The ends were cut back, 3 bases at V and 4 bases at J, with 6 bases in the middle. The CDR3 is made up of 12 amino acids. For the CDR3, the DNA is TGTGCCAGTAGTATGACAGCCTATGGCTACACCTTC. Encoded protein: CASSMTAYGYTF. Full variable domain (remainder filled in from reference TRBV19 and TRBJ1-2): DGGITQSPKYLFRKEGQNVTLSCEQNLNHDAMYWYRQDPGQGLRLIYYSQIVNDFQKGDIAEGYSVSREKKESFPLTVTSAQKNPTAFYLCASSMTAYGYTFGSGTRLTVV.

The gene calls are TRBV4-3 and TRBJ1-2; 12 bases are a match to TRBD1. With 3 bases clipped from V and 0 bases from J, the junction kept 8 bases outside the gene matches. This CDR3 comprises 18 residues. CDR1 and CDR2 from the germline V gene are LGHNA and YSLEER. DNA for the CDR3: TGCGCCAGCAGCCATCGTGGGGACAGGGGGCTAGCTAACTATGGCTACACCTTC. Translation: CASSHRGDRGLANYGYTF.

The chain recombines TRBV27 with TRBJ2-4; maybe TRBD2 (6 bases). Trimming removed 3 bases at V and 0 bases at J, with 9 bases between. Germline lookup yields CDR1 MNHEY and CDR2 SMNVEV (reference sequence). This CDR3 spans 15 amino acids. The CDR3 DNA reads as TGTGCCAGCAGTTTGGTGGGACTAGCCAAAAACATTCAGTACTTC. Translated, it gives CASSLVGLAKNIQYF.

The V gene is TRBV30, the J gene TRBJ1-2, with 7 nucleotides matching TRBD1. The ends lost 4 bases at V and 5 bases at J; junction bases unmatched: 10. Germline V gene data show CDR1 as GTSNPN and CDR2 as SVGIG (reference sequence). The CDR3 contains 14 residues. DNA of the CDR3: TGTGCCTGGAAAATTCAGGGGGTAGGATATGGCTACACCTTC. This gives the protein CAWKIQGVGYGYTF.

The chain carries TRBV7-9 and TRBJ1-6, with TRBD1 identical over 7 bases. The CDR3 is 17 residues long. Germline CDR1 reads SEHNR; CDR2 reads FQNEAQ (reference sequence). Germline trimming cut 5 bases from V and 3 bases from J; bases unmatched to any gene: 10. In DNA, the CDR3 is TGTGCCAGCAGCCCAAGACAGGGTGAGGACTATAATTCACCCCTCCACTTT. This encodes CASSPRQGEDYNSPLHF.

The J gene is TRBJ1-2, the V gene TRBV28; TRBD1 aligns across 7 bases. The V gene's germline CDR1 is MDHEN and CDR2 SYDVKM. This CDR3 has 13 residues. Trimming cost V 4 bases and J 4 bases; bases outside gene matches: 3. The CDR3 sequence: CASSSGQLYGYTF. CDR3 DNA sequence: TGTGCCAGCAGTTCGGGACAGCTCTATGGCTACACCTTC.

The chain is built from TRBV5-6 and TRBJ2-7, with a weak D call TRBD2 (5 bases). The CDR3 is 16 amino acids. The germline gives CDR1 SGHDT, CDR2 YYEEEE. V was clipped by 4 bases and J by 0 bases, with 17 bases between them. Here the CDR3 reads CASSPITGKDSYEQYF. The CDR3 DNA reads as TGTGCCAGCAGCCCGATCACCGGGAAGGACTCCTACGAGCAGTACTTC.

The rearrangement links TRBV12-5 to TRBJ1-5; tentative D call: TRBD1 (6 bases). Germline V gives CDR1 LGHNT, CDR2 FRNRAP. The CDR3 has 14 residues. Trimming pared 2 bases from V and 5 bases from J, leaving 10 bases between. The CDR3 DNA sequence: TGTGCTAGTGGTTTGACAGGGCGATATCAGCCCCAGCATTTT. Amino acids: CASGLTGRYQPQHF. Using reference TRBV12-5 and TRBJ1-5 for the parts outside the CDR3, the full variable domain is DARVTQTPRHKVTEMGQEVTMRCQPILGHNTVFWYRQTMMQGLELLAYFRNRAPLDDSGMPKDRFSAEMPDATLATLKIQPSEPRDSAVYFCASGLTGRYQPQHFGDGTRLSIL.

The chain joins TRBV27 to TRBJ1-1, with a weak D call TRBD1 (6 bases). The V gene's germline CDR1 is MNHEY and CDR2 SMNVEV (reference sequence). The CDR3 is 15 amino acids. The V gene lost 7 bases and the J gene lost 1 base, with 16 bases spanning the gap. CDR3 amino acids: CASNRAGASNTEAFF. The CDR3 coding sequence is TGTGCCAGCAATCGGGCAGGGGCTTCGAACACTGAAGCTTTCTTT.

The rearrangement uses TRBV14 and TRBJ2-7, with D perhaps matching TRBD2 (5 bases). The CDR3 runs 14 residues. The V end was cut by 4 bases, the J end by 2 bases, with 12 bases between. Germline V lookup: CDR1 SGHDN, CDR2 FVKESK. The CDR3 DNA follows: TGTGCCAGCAGCCCGGGGTTGCAGACCTACGAGCAGTACTTC. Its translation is CASSPGLQTYEQYF.

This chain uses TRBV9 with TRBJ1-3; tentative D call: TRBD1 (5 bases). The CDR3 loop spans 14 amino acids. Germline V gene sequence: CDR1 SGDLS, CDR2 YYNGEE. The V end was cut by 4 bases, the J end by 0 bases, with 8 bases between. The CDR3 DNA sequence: TGTGCCAGCAGCCTACAGGTCTCTGGAAACACCATATATTTT. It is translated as CASSLQVSGNTIYF.

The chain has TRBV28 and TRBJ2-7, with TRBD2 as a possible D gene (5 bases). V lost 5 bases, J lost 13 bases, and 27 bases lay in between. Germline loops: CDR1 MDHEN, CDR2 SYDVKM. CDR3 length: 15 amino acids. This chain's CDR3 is CASSPPRNDYQGPYF. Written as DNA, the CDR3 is TGTGCCAGCAGTCCCCCTAGAAATGACTACCAAGGACCTTACTTC.

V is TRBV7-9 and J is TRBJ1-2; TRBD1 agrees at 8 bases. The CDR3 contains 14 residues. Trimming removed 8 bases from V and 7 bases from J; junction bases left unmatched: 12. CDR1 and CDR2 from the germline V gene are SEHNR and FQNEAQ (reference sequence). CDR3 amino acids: CASQPDRGRGGYTF. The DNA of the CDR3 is TGTGCCAGCCAGCCCGACAGGGGAAGAGGTGGCTACACCTTC.

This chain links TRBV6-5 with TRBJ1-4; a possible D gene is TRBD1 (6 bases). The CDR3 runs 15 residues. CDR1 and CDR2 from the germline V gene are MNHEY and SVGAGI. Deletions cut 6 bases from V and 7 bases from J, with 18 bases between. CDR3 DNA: TGTGCCAGCAGGGACAGTAACTTAGTTGGTGAAAAACTGTTTTTT. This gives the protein CASRDSNLVGEKLFF.

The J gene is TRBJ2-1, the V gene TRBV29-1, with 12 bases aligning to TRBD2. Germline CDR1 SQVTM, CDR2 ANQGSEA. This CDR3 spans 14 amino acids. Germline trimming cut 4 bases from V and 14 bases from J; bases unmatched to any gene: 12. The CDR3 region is CSVGGGLAGSSKFF. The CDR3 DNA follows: TGCAGCGTTGGGGGGGGACTAGCGGGTTCTTCTAAGTTCTTC.